The source of this TCR beta chain is a study of blood T cell repertoires in COVID-19. Looking at the study overall: The United States, Italy and Spain were the sources of the acute and convalescent COVID-19 samples. From T cells, B-cell-depleted T cells, or PBMCs came the material, which was cDNA or gDNA.

Germline V gene data show CDR1 as MDHEN and CDR2 as SYDVKM. CDR3 length equals 15 residues. V dropped 3 bases and J dropped 4 bases, with 13 bases sitting between them. As handled by the study authors: Amplification of reference gene primers provided the estimated nucleated cell counts. Only in-frame clones appear in the TCRdb table, and some are missing; sequencing was by immunoSEQ multiplex PCR. V, J and clone size were drawn from that table, and D and trimming were deduced from the DNA. The repertoire holds a few hundred thousand clones, with 70% to 90% as singletons. This clonotype originated in a woman aged 50 to 60 who had recovered from COVID-19. Sequenced sample: peripheral blood. The V and J genes are TRBV28 and TRBJ2-1; no reliable D call. CDR3 protein: CASSFSFDGYNEQFF. The DNA of the CDR3 is TGTGCCAGCAGTTTCTCCTTCGACGGGTACAATGAGCAGTTCTTC.